Listed here are 17 T cell receptor beta chains from one sample, sequenced in a study of tumor-infiltrating lymphocytes in localized non-small cell lung cancer. Data came from immunoSEQ multiplex PCR; TCRdb stores just in-frame clones and leaves some out. Of about 12,000 clones listed, approximately 90% are singletons. The sample comprised lung tumor tissue. The receptors stem from a human donor with non-small cell lung cancer.

The chain has TRBV28 and TRBJ1-5; possibly TRBD1 for D (5 bases). The V end was cut by 1 base, the J end by 9 bases, with 7 bases between. Germline-derived CDR1 and CDR2 are MDHEN and SYDVKM. The CDR3 is 12 amino acids. CDR3 sequence (DNA): TGTGCCAGCAGTTTATATCAGGGGCCCCAGCATTTT. This encodes CASSLYQGPQHF.

V usage is TRBV28 and J usage is TRBJ2-3; D gene uncertain. CDR1 is MDHEN and CDR2 is SYDVKM in the germline V gene. The CDR3 is made up of 12 amino acids. The V gene lost 8 bases and the J gene lost 0 bases, with 6 bases spanning the gap. The chain's CDR3 is CASQTSTDTQYF. The CDR3 DNA reads TGTGCCAGCCAGACTAGCACAGATACGCAGTATTTT.

The rearrangement links TRBV11-2 to TRBJ1-5, with no clear D. Germline V gives CDR1 SGHAT, CDR2 FQNNGV. The CDR3 loop spans 15 amino acids. The germline V and J ends were trimmed by 0 bases and 4 bases, with 10 bases remaining between them. CDR3 in DNA: TGTGCCAGCAGCTTAGATGCAGGCCAAAATCAGCCCCAGCATTTT. Encoded protein: CASSLDAGQNQPQHF.

This chain joins TRBV5-1 and TRBJ1-1, with unresolved D. Germline CDR1 SGHRS, CDR2 YFSETQ. This CDR3 is built from 14 residues. Trimming left V 7 bases short and J 1 base short, with 14 bases between. CDR3 sequence: CASGSGQPNTEAFF. The CDR3, as DNA: TGCGCCAGCGGATCAGGCCAGCCGAACACTGAAGCTTTCTTT.

The chain combines TRBV5-6 with TRBJ2-3; 9 bases fit TRBD2. V gave up 4 bases and J gave up 2 bases; unmatched junction bases: 5. The germline CDR1 and CDR2 sequences are SGHDT and YYEEEE. The CDR3 covers 15 residues. As DNA, the CDR3 is TGTGCCAGCAGCACCGGGACTAGCACCACAGATACGCAGTATTTT. Encoded protein: CASSTGTSTTDTQYF.

V gene TRBV27 combines with J gene TRBJ2-7; TRBD1 might be the D (7 bases). Germline loops: CDR1 MNHEY, CDR2 SMNVEV (reference sequence). The V end was cut by 3 bases, the J end by 5 bases, with 11 bases between. This CDR3 region has 13 residues. DNA of the CDR3: TGTGCCAGCAGTTTGGCAGGGGGGAACGAGCAGTACTTC. Translation: CASSLAGGNEQYF.

This chain joins TRBV2 and TRBJ2-1; TRBD2 is a possible D gene (5 bases). Looked up from germline, CDR1 is SNHLY and CDR2 is FYNNEI. The CDR3 has 13 amino acids. V was trimmed by 3 bases and J by 7 bases, leaving 10 bases between them. The CDR3 region has the DNA TGTGCCAGCAGTGAGATACTAGAGAATGAGCAGTTCTTC. Its translation is CASSEILENEQFF. The full variable domain, completed using reference TRBV2 and TRBJ2-1, is EPEVTQTPSHQVTQMGQEVILRCVPISNHLYFYWYRQILGQKVEFLVSFYNNEISEKSEIFDDQFSVERPDGSNFTLKIRSTKLEDSAMYFCASSEILENEQFFGPGTRLTVL.

This clone has just one count. The chain uses TRBV20-1 and TRBJ2-5; D gene uncertain. This CDR3 has 11 residues. The germline V and J ends were trimmed by 3 bases and 1 base, with 3 bases remaining between them. Germline V lookup: CDR1 DFQATT, CDR2 SNEGSKA (reference sequence). The CDR3 DNA sequence: TGCAGTGCTAGCTCCCAAGAGACCCAGTACTTC. It yields the protein CSASSQETQYF.

J is TRBJ2-2 and V is TRBV9; D not certain. The length of the CDR3 is 15 residues. In germline, CDR1 is SGDLS, CDR2 YYNGEE. The V end lost 4 bases, the J end lost 5 bases, and 15 bases lay between the germline ends. The CDR3 nucleotides read TGTGCCAGCAGCCCCCGTAGTAGGCAAACCGGGGAGCTGTTTTTT. This sequence encodes CASSPRSRQTGELFF.

The chain uses TRBV18 and TRBJ2-3; TRBD2 matches 8 bases. The ends lost 1 base at V and 2 bases at J; junction bases unmatched: 5. The CDR3 covers 16 residues. Germline V gene sequence: CDR1 KGHSH, CDR2 LQKENI. CDR3 nucleotide sequence: TGTGCCAGCTCACCACTAGCGGGAAGCATCACAGATACGCAGTATTTT. Residues: CASSPLAGSITDTQYF.

This clone showed up just once. This rearrangement joins TRBV9 to TRBJ2-1; 8 nucleotides match TRBD1. The CDR3 has 16 residues. V trimming: 0 bases; J trimming: 9 bases; junction bases outside the gene matches: 11. CDR1 and CDR2 from the germline V gene are SGDLS and YYNGEE. The CDR3 region has the DNA TGTGCCAGCAGCGTAGCGATGGGGCAGGGGGCGATTGAGCAGTTCTTC. Translating gives CASSVAMGQGAIEQFF.

The chain links TRBV4-1 to TRBJ2-3, with D perhaps matching TRBD2 (6 bases). From germline, CDR1 is MGHRA and CDR2 YSYEKL. This CDR3 spans 16 amino acids. With 4 bases removed from V and 6 bases from J, the gap between germline ends came to 20 bases. Written as DNA, the CDR3 is TGCGCCAGCAGCCCGCGGGACTCAATTTCTAGGGATACGCAGTATTTT. Its translation is CASSPRDSISRDTQYF.

The chain has TRBV9 and TRBJ2-7; 10 bases align to TRBD2. The CDR3 is made up of 15 amino acids. V lost 4 bases and J lost 8; bases outside the gene matches: 12. The V gene's germline CDR1 is SGDLS and CDR2 YYNGEE. The CDR3 DNA reads TGTGCCAGCAGCTACTTAGCGGGAGGCTCCACTCAGCAGTACTTC. This gives the protein CASSYLAGGSTQQYF.

The chain couples TRBV27 to TRBJ2-7; D might be TRBD1 (5 bases). V dropped 6 bases and J dropped 0 bases, with 15 bases sitting between them. Germline CDR1 reads MNHEY; CDR2 reads SMNVEV (reference sequence). This CDR3 region has 15 residues. The CDR3 region is CASRPTGESSYEQYF. The CDR3 region has the DNA TGTGCCAGCAGGCCCACAGGAGAGAGCTCCTACGAGCAGTACTTC.

This clone has more than one count but fewer than ten. The chain joins TRBV19 to TRBJ2-5, with D unresolved. CDR1 and CDR2 from the germline V gene are LNHDA and SQIVND (reference sequence). Trimming removed 6 bases from V and 5 bases from J, with 16 bases in between. The CDR3 totals 14 residues. CDR3 sequence: CASRPNSKSETQYF. For the CDR3, the DNA is TGTGCCAGTAGACCGAATAGTAAGTCGGAGACCCAGTACTTC.

The chain combines TRBV6-5 with TRBJ1-4; possibly TRBD1 for D (5 bases). CDR3 length: 12 amino acids. The V end was cut by 7 bases, the J end by 6 bases, with 9 bases between. CDR1 and CDR2 (germline): MNHEY, SVGAGI. The CDR3 loop reads CASKTVHEKLFF. CDR3 DNA sequence: TGTGCCAGCAAGACAGTTCATGAAAAACTGTTTTTT.

This clone is labeled as medium-sized. The J gene is TRBJ1-1, the V gene TRBV7-6, with 7 positions matching TRBD1. Trimming cost V 5 bases and J 4 bases; bases outside gene matches: 4. The CDR3 has 13 amino acids. CDR1 is SGHVS and CDR2 is FNYEAQ in the germline V gene. This CDR3 is CASSTTGTTEAFF. The CDR3, as DNA: TGTGCCAGCAGCACGACAGGGACCACTGAAGCTTTCTTT. The variable domain in full, completed from reference TRBV7-6 and TRBJ1-1, reads GAGVSQSPRYKVTKRGQDVALRCDPISGHVSLYWYRQALGQGPEFLTYFNYEAQQDKSGLPNDRFSAERPEGSISTLTIQRTEQRDSAMYRCASSTTGTTEAFFGQGTRLTVV.